This T cell receptor beta chain was obtained from a study of blood T cell repertoires in COVID-19 (dated by TCRdb to 2018 to 2021). With respect to the entire study: Samples covering the acute and convalescent phases of COVID-19 were provided by collaborators in the United States, Italy and Spain. The material from the prospective study consisted of cDNA or gDNA derived from T cells, B-cell-depleted T cells, or PBMCs. Deeply sampled blood TCRbeta repertoires from subjects exposed to, actively infected with, or recovered from COVID-19 were included in the dataset. The repertoires were made available in a free public database intended to serve as a resource for research on the immune response to SARS-CoV-2. The samples were drawn from two sources: the first 160 participants of the ongoing ImmuneRACE study, and 1,200 or so subjects contributed by 6 global collaborators. A de-identified subject ID, COVID-19 status, age in years and sex were almost always included in the sample metadata. Where HLA class I and class II types were available, the types were taken from metadata supplied by the sample provider, not from assay-based typing.

What the study reported, not specific to this receptor: The quantity of clinical and demographic metadata differed by source and by participant and was supplied without curation.

Participants in the prospective study were enrolled through a virtual design, were aged about 18 to 100 years, and lived in approximately 25 United States geographic areas. In the prospective study, cohorts were assigned on the basis of participant-reported clinical history obtained from a screening survey and a study questionnaire. ImmuneRACE Cohort 3 recovered participants were defined by two consecutive negative NP/OP PCR tests, healthcare professional clearance, or symptom resolution. In the prospective study, mobile phlebotomists collected whole blood, serum and a nasopharyngeal or oropharyngeal swab from each participant. Over a roughly 2-month period, participants in the prospective study had the option of providing additional blood draws and questionnaires. Before DNA extraction, prospective study blood samples were shipped either frozen or at room temperature. The immunoSEQ Assay, a bias-controlled multiplex PCR, was used to amplify TCRbeta CDR3 regions from genomic DNA. The paper's data handling went like this. Nucleated cell counts per sample were estimated from amplification of reference gene primers within the assay. Sequence reads were collapsed and filtered to measure the absolute abundance of every unique TCRbeta CDR3 rearrangement. Productive Simpson clonality was computed per sample as the square root of Simpson's diversity index over productive rearrangements. The source is immuneACCESS, and TCRdb retained only in-frame sequences with V and J called. Part of the clones is not carried over; for the studies checked, unresolved V genes explain less than half of this, and the remainder is unexplained. V and J calls and clone size follow that table, whereas D and trimming were derived from the DNA. The sample table holds 150,000 to 200,000 clones, of which about 80% were seen once. Of the sample, 3.4% falls within the top ten clones.

CDR1 and CDR2, looked up from the germline V gene, are KGHSH and LQKENI. From its cysteine to its phenylalanine, the CDR3 spans 14 amino acids. Left in the record is the CDR3 DNA by itself, 42 bases read in frame from the first base. V loses 0 bases of germline sequence and J loses 4 bases, and the interval between the two ends is 9 bases. With regard to this clone: Its antigen is unknown. One base away there is no much larger clone; base qualities are not given.

The specimen sequenced was PBMCs or T cells enriched from blood (not recorded which). The rearrangement combines TRBV18 with TRBJ1-2; the D gene cannot be named for sure. This TCR was sampled from a woman aged 55-70 years who had recovered from COVID-19. The CDR3 protein sequence reads: CASSPPVDTYGYTF. The nucleotide sequence reads as follows: TGTGCCAGCTCACCACCGGTAGATACCTATGGCTACACCTTC.